Listed below are T cell receptor beta chains from one sample, sequenced in a study of blood T cell repertoires in COVID-19. Assay: immunoSEQ multiplex PCR; the TCRdb copy retains only in-frame clones and omits some. The sample includes approximately 76,000 clones, around nine tenths of them seen just once. The sequenced material came from peripheral blood. These receptor sequences come from a woman aged 55-75 years with acute or convalescent COVID-19. Both conserved end residues are part of each CDR3. A D gene is named only where the DNA matches it firmly. Some rows have no size entry. The others give once, few or many, or a class for an expanded clone.

TRBJ1-4 TRBD1 TRBV9 NA CASSDTGTGGEKLFF TGTGCCAGCAGCGATACCGGGACAGGGGGTGAAAAACTGTTTTTT
TRBJ2-2 NA TRBV7-2 NA CAQGKGSDTGELFF TGTGCCCAGGGAAAGGGCTCAGACACCGGGGAGCTGTTTTTT
TRBJ2-7 NA TRBV7-2 NA CASSSRPGHQYEQYF TGTGCCAGCAGCTCCAGACCGGGACACCAGTACGAGCAGTACTTC
TRBJ1-2 NA TRBV5-4 NA CASSFWNRNYGYTF TGTGCCAGCAGCTTTTGGAACAGGAACTATGGCTACACCTTC
TRBJ2-1 TRBD1 TRBV2 NA CASTFGTVNEQFF TGTGCCAGCACATTCGGGACAGTCAATGAGCAGTTCTTC
TRBJ1-5 TRBD1 TRBV28 NA CASSGAGGFRQPQHF TGTGCCAGCTCTGGGGCAGGGGGCTTTAGGCAGCCCCAGCATTTT
TRBJ2-7 TRBD1 TRBV4-1 NA CASSLSGQGAYEQYF TGCGCCAGCAGCCTTTCTGGACAGGGGGCATACGAGCAGTACTTC
TRBJ1-4 NA TRBV27 NA CASSLWSGLGEKLFF TGTGCCAGCAGTTTATGGTCAGGGCTTGGGGAAAAACTGTTTTTT
TRBJ2-7 NA TRBV12-3/TRBV12-4 NA CASSPTGYEQYF TGTGCCAGCAGTCCTACAGGGTACGAGCAGTACTTC
TRBJ1-6 TRBD1 TRBV28 NA CASMGANRGSVNSPLHF TGTGCCAGCATGGGGGCCAACAGGGGTTCCGTAAATTCACCCCTCCACTTT
TRBJ2-6 TRBD1 TRBV19 NA CASSRDSHSSGANVLTF TGTGCCAGTAGTCGGGACAGTCATAGCTCTGGGGCCAACGTCCTGACTTTC
TRBJ1-5 NA TRBV27 NA CASSLMRASNQPQHF TGTGCCAGCAGTTTAATGAGGGCGAGCAATCAGCCCCAGCATTTT
TRBJ1-5 TRBD1 TRBV19 NA CASSIRDSQAQHF TGTGCCAGTAGTATACGGGACAGCCAAGCCCAGCATTTT
TRBJ2-5 TRBD1 TRBV5-1 NA CASSSGQPQETQYF TGCGCCAGCAGCTCGGGACAGCCCCAAGAGACCCAGTACTTC
TRBJ2-7 NA TRBV12-3/TRBV12-4 few CASRTGYEQYF TGTGCCAGCAGAACAGGCTACGAGCAGTACTTC